The 5 T cell receptor beta chains listed next were all sequenced from one sample in a study of molecular identifiers for immune sequencing clone quantification listed by TCRdb under 2018. Preparation of the library involved PCR. Sequencing instrument: Illumina HiSeq 4000. The public sequencing data were trimmed at Q25 with fastp and processed into clonotypes with MiXCR by TCRdb, which kept only in-frame beta chains. Rows are unified per CDR3 protein, each entry keeping the most common DNA and genes. The sample includes around 470,000 distinct CDR3 sequences, with around 21% observed a single time. The ten largest clonotypes hold approximately 0.84% of the sample. Sequenced: naive CD8+ T cells from blood, with Jurkat cell RNA spiked in. The cell subset or site label, read with the paper, signifies: FACS-sorted CD8+CD4-CCR7+CD45RA+ naive T cells. The origin of the receptors is a human donor in good health. Some libraries in this study had Jurkat cell RNA spiked in.

The V gene is TRBV19, the J gene TRBJ2-2, with 9 bases fitting TRBD1. V was clipped by 5 bases and J by 4 bases; unmatched bases: 14. Germline loops: CDR1 LNHDA, CDR2 SQIVND (reference sequence). The CDR3 covers 18 residues. The CDR3 is CASSGGTGIFSGTGELFF. CDR3 nucleotide sequence: TGTGCCAGTAGTGGCGGGACAGGGATATTTTCAGGCACCGGGGAGCTGTTTTTT.

About this clonotype itself: It may be a read error: a sequence one base away is much more abundant. The gene calls are TRBV14 and TRBJ2-3; D could derive from TRBD1 or TRBD2 (5 bases each). With 1 base removed from V and 4 bases from J, the gap between germline ends came to 18 bases. This CDR3 is built from 17 residues. The V gene's germline CDR1 is SGHDN and CDR2 FVKESK. The CDR3 coding sequence is TGTGCCAGCAGCCAAGTCTTCGTGGCAGGGAGCGCAGATACGCAGTATTTT. Its protein product is CASSQVFVAGSADTQYF.

About this clonotype: A read error may produce the germline difference seen at one junction end. The J gene is TRBJ2-1, the V gene TRBV6-2 or TRBV6-3; 12 bases are shared with TRBD2. Germline values: CDR1 MNHEY, CDR2 SVGEGT. This CDR3 is 14 amino acids long. This CDR3 reads CVSKTSGSVDEQFF. The CDR3 bases are TGTGTCAGCAAGACTAGCGGGAGTGTGGATGAGCAGTTCTTC.

This clonotype turned up a few times. The rearrangement uses TRBV6-7 and TRBJ2-7; the D gene is possibly TRBD2 (6 bases). TRBV6-7 is noted as an ORF with a role that remains uncertain. This CDR3 has 16 residues. Trimming removed 6 bases from V and 3 bases from J, with 21 bases in between. As DNA, the CDR3 is TGTGCCAGCAGCCCGCTCTTTCCCGGGACTTACTACGAGCAGTACTTC. This encodes CASSPLFPGTYYEQYF.

This clonotype was recorded at least ten times. This chain joins TRBV2 and TRBJ2-3; 7 nucleotides line up with TRBD2. This CDR3 contains 15 residues. Trimming at V came to 1 base and at J to 7 bases, leaving 8 bases not matched to a gene. The germline V gene encodes CDR1 SNHLY and CDR2 FYNNEI. CDR3 coding DNA: TGTGCCAGCAGTGAAGGGGCGGGAGTGGTTTATACGCAGTATTTT. This translates into CASSEGAGVVYTQYF. Together with reference TRBV2 and TRBJ2-3, the CDR3 gives the full variable domain: EPEVTQTPSHQVTQMGQEVILRCVPISNHLYFYWYRQILGQKVEFLVSFYNNEISEKSEIFDDQFSVERPDGSNFTLKIRSTKLEDSAMYFCASSEGAGVVYTQYFGPGTRLTVL.